In this sample, the clone carrying this TCR beta chain turned up many times. Its antigen remains unknown. Attachment of unique molecular identifiers was made to individual cDNA molecules. TCRdb processed the 5' RACE reads anew with MiXCR; each CDR3 protein has one entry. The table lists more than 20,000 distinct CDR3 sequences, around 4.3% of them singletons. The data are from a study of early T cells in non-severe SARS-CoV-2 infection. At the level of the study: Sequencing was performed on bulk RNA from unsorted whole blood, leaving chains unpaired.

Study results and caveats: The VDJdb matching leaned toward anti-spike CD8 responses and overlooked private and CD4 specificities.

The sample taken for sequencing was whole blood. This clonotype was obtained from an adult who was a healthcare worker with PCR-confirmed SARS-CoV-2 infection or an uninfected control (not recorded which).

For the CDR3, the DNA is TGCGCCAGCAGCTCTAGCGGGTTATCCTACAATGAGCAGTTCTTC. It translates to CASSSSGLSYNEQFF. The genes are TRBV5-1 and TRBJ2-1; TRBD2 aligns across 8 bases. The V gene's germline CDR1 is SGHRS and CDR2 YFSETQ. The CDR3 has 15 amino acids. The J segment lost 1 base and the V segment lost 3 bases, leaving 3 bases of the junction unmatched. The full variable domain, rest sourced from reference TRBV5-1 and TRBJ2-1, is KAGVTQTPRYLIKTRGQQVTLSCSPISGHRSVSWYQQTPGQGLQFLFEYFSETQRNKGNFPGRFSGRQFSNSRSEMNVSTLELGDSALYLCASSSSGLSYNEQFFGPGTRLTVL.